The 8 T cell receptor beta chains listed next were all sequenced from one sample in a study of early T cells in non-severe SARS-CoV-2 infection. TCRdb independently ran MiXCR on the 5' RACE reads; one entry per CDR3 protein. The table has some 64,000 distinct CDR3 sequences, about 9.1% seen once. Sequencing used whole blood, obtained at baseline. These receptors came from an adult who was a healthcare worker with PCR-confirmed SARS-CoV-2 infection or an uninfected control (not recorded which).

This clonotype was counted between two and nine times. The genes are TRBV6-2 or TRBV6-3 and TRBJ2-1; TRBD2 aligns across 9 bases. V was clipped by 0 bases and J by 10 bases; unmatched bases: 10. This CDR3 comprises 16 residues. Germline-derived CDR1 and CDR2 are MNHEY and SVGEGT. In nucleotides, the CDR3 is TGTGCCAGCAGTTACTCGGGGCTAGCGGGGCAGAAGGAGCAGTTCTTC. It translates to CASSYSGLAGQKEQFF.

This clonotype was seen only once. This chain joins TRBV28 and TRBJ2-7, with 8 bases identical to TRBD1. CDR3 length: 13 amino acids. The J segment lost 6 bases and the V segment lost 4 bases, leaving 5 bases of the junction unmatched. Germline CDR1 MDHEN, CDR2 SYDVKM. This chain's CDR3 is CASSSGQGSEQYF. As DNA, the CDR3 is TGTGCCAGCAGTTCAGGACAGGGTAGCGAGCAGTACTTC.

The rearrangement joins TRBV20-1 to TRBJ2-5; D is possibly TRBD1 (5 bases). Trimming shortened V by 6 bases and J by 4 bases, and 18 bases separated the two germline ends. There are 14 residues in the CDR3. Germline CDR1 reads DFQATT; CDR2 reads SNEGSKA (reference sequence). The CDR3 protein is CSATVGPSVETQYF. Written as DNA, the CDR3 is TGCAGTGCCACCGTGGGGCCGAGTGTAGAGACCCAGTACTTC.

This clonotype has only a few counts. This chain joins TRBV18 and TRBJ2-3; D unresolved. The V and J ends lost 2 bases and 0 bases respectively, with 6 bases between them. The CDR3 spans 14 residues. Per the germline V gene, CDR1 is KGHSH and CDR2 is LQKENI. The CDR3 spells CASSPTTSTDTQYF. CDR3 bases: TGTGCCAGCTCACCAACCACAAGCACAGATACGCAGTATTTT.

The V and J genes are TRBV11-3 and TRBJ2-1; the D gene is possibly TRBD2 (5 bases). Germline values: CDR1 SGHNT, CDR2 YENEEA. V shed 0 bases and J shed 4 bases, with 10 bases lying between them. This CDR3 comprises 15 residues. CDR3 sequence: CASSLEASGYNEQFF. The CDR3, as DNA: TGTGCCAGCAGCTTAGAGGCCAGCGGATACAATGAGCAGTTCTTC.

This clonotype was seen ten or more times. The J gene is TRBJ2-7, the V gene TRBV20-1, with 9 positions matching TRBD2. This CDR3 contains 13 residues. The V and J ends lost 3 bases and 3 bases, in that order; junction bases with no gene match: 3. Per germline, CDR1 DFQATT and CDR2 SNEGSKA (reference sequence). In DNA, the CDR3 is TGCAGTGCTAGTGGAGCGGGGGGCTACGAGCAGTACTTC. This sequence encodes CSASGAGGYEQYF.

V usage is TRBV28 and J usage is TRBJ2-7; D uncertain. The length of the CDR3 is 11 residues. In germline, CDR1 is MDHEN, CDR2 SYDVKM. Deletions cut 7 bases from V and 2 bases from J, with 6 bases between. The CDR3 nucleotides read TGTGCCAGCAAAGGCCCCTACGAGCAGTACTTC. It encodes CASKGPYEQYF.

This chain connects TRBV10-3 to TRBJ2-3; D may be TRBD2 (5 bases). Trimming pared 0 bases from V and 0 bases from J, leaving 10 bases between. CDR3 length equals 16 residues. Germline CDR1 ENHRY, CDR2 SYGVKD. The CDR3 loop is CAISESTGISTDTQYF. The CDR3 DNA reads TGTGCCATCAGTGAGTCGACGGGGATAAGCACAGATACGCAGTATTTT.